This T cell receptor beta chain was recorded in a study of beta chain features in type 1 diabetes. Study-level information: Sorted cells examined across all samples numbered some 98 million.

TCRB transcripts that were expressed got sequenced, as all of the isolated RNA had been reverse transcribed. Some clones are missing from TCRdb's copy, which holds only in-frame ones; the method was immunoSEQ multiplex PCR. This table holds 300,000 to 350,000 clones, less than 10% found once. The sequence was obtained from a woman between 18 and 29 years old in good health. The sequenced sample was central memory CD4+ T cells from blood.

CDR3 in DNA: TGCGCCGGAGGAGGGGGAGGGCCTGGGGAGCAGTTCTTC. As protein: CAGGGGGPGEQFF. This rearrangement joins TRBV4-3 to TRBJ2-1; TRBD2 is a possible D gene (7 bases). The V gene's germline CDR1 is LGHNA and CDR2 YSLEER. Trimming shortened V by 11 bases and J by 10 bases, and 21 bases separated the two germline ends. The CDR3 is made up of 13 amino acids.